This T cell receptor beta chain was recorded in a study of T cells in localized non-small cell lung cancer. Produced via immunoSEQ multiplex PCR; TCRdb's table is partial and in-frame only. The repertoire holds roughly 30,000 clones, with around nine tenths as singletons. The origin of this receptor is a woman aged 18-49 years with stage I lung adenocarcinoma. The sample here was peripheral blood, taken before any cancer treatment.

The CDR3 protein is CASSSGPQGINYGYTF. In DNA, the CDR3 is TGCGCCAGCAGCTCGGGCCCACAGGGGATAAACTATGGCTACACCTTC. V gene TRBV5-1 combines with J gene TRBJ1-2, with 7 bases aligning to TRBD1. The V gene's germline CDR1 is SGHRS and CDR2 YFSETQ. After removal of 3 bases from V and 2 bases from J, the junction contained 10 bases not matched to a gene. The CDR3 covers 16 residues.